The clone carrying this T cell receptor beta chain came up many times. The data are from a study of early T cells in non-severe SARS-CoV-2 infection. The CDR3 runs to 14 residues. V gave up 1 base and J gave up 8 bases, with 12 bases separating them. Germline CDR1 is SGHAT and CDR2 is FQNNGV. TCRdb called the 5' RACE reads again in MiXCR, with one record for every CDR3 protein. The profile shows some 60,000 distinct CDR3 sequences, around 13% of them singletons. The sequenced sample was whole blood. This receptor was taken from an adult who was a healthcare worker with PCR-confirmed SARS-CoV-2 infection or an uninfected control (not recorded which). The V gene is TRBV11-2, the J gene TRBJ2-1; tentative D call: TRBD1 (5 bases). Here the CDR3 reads CASSLVRTPDEQFF. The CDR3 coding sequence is TGTGCCAGCAGCTTAGTACGGACACCAGATGAGCAGTTCTTC.